Following are 16 T cell receptor beta chains from one sample sequenced in a study. TCRdb re-derived calls from the 5' RACE reads in MiXCR, one entry per CDR3 protein. The sample holds about 5,400 distinct CDR3 sequences, about 50% seen once. The sample consisted of memory CD4+ T cells sorted from blood. Sample subset: memory CD4+ T cells, CD4+CD45RO+CD25-. The origin of the receptors is a female donor with breast cancer.

This clonotype was counted a few times. The chain links TRBV2 to TRBJ1-1; no definite D call. The V gene lost 4 bases and the J gene lost 1 base, with 7 bases spanning the gap. CDR3 length: 13 residues. Germline CDR1 reads SNHLY; CDR2 reads FYNNEI. The CDR3 is CASSVSENTEAFF. The CDR3 region has the DNA TGTGCCAGCAGTGTATCCGAGAACACTGAAGCTTTCTTT.

This clonotype was seen more than once but under ten times. The chain is built from TRBV6-1 and TRBJ2-4, with D tentatively TRBD1 (6 bases). Germline V gives CDR1 MNHNS, CDR2 SASEGT. V dropped 0 bases and J dropped 15 bases, with 15 bases sitting between them. The CDR3 has 13 residues. CDR3 DNA sequence: TGTGCCAGCAGTGAAGCGGGGGCAGGGTTCCGGTACTTC. Protein product: CASSEAGAGFRYF.

This clonotype has only a few counts. The chain joins TRBV7-3 to TRBJ2-3; a weak D match, TRBD2 (6 bases). V lost 2 bases to trimming and J lost 1 base, with 16 bases between them. The CDR3 length is 17 residues. CDR1 and CDR2 from the germline V gene are SGHTA and FQGTGA. Here the CDR3 reads CASSLVGGRSGTDTQYF. CDR3 nucleotides: TGTGCCAGCAGCTTAGTAGGTGGGAGGAGCGGCACAGATACGCAGTATTTT.

This sequence joins TRBV29-1 and TRBJ1-1; D possibly corresponds to TRBD1 (6 bases). Trimming shortened V by 6 bases and J by 0 bases, and 14 bases separated the two germline ends. The CDR3 has 14 residues. CDR1 SQVTM and CDR2 ANQGSEA come from the germline V gene. The CDR3 DNA reads as TGCAGCGTGGCACTACAGGGCCTGAACACTGAAGCTTTCTTT. Translating gives CSVALQGLNTEAFF.

Here the CDR3 DNA reads TGCGCCAGCAGCTTGTGGGGAGGCGCACCCCTCCACTTT. Protein sequence: CASSLWGGAPLHF. The chain is built from TRBV5-1 and TRBJ1-6; D is undetermined. CDR1 and CDR2 (germline): SGHRS, YFSETQ. With 1 base removed from V and 11 bases from J, the gap between germline ends came to 10 bases. The CDR3 consists of 13 residues.

Relative to its sample, this clonotype is medium-sized. This chain joins TRBV4-2 and TRBJ1-2; 7 nucleotides agree with TRBD1. The CDR3 consists of 12 residues. Germline CDR1 is LGHNA and CDR2 is YNFKEQ. The junction had 8 bases not matched to a gene; V was cut back by 8 bases and J by 8 bases. The CDR3 reads CASQRDSEGYTF. In DNA, the CDR3 is TGTGCCAGCCAAAGGGACAGCGAGGGCTACACCTTC.

This chain joins TRBV5-1 and TRBJ2-1; D is uncertain. With 5 bases removed from V and 10 bases from J, the gap between germline ends came to 10 bases. CDR1 and CDR2 (germline): SGHRS, YFSETQ. The CDR3 extends over 11 amino acids. Here the CDR3 reads CASRVSGEQFF. The CDR3 bases are TGCGCCAGCAGGGTTTCTGGCGAGCAGTTCTTC.

Remarks on this clonotype: At one boundary the junction diverges from the germline segment, which might be a read error. The chain uses TRBV7-2 and TRBJ2-4, with unresolved D. Germline V lookup: CDR1 SGHTA, CDR2 FQGNSA. This CDR3 contains 13 residues. CDR3 in DNA: TGTGCCAGCAGACCCACCCGGCCTGGCGTTCAGTGCTTC. Translating gives CASRPTRPGVQCF.

CDR3 coding DNA: TGTGCCAGCAGGACCGAGACTAGCGTCTACGAGCAGTACTTC. Its translation is CASRTETSVYEQYF. The chain carries TRBV2 and TRBJ2-7, with TRBD2 matching 8 bases. The CDR3 contains 14 residues. The J segment lost 3 bases and the V segment lost 6 bases, leaving 7 bases of the junction unmatched. Germline V gives CDR1 SNHLY, CDR2 FYNNEI.

The J gene is TRBJ2-1, the V gene TRBV20-1; TRBD2 is a possible D gene (5 bases). Germline CDR1 reads DFQATT; CDR2 reads SNEGSKA (reference sequence). V was trimmed by 6 bases and J by 8 bases, leaving 20 bases between them. The CDR3 is 14 residues long. The CDR3 region has the DNA TGCAGTGCCCAGGTGCCTAGCAAAACTGATGAGCAGTTCTTC. As protein: CSAQVPSKTDEQFF.

The V and J genes are TRBV20-1 and TRBJ2-7; 9 nucleotides agree with TRBD1. Germline V gene lookup returns CDR1 DFQATT and CDR2 SNEGSKA (reference sequence). J was trimmed by 3 bases and V by 6 bases; bases with no gene match: 15. CDR3 length equals 16 residues. The CDR3 nucleotides read TGCAGTGCCTCCGGGACAGGGTTGGGGGGGAGCTACGAGCAGTACTTC. Translating it yields CSASGTGLGGSYEQYF.

The chain uses TRBV30 and TRBJ1-5, with a tentative D call TRBD1 (6 bases). In germline, CDR1 is GTSNPN, CDR2 SVGIG (reference sequence). The CDR3 contains 14 residues. V dropped 0 bases and J dropped 5 bases, with 11 bases sitting between them. DNA for the CDR3: TGTGCCTGGAGTGTTGGTTCAGGGGATCAGCCCCAGCATTTT. As protein: CAWSVGSGDQPQHF.

The chain is built from TRBV5-5 and TRBJ1-2; TRBD1 might be the D (5 bases). Germline CDR1 SGHKS, CDR2 YYEKEE (reference sequence). V lost 4 bases and J lost 5, with 15 bases in between. CDR3 length: 14 amino acids. The CDR3 DNA sequence: TGTGCCAGCAGCGATCCGGGGCAGCCGTATGGCTACACCTTC. It is translated as CASSDPGQPYGYTF.

This clonotype was observed a handful of times. The rearrangement links TRBV20-1 to TRBJ2-3; TRBD2 might be the D (6 bases). From germline, CDR1 is DFQATT and CDR2 SNEGSKA (reference sequence). The CDR3 covers 12 residues. The V gene lost 5 bases and the J gene lost 2 bases, with 8 bases spanning the gap. CDR3 in DNA: TGCAGTGCTTCGCGGGACACAGATACGCAGTATTTT. Encoded protein: CSASRDTDTQYF.

CDR3: CASSSLPGQVNSPLHF. As DNA, the CDR3 is TGTGCCAGCAGCTCGCTCCCGGGACAGGTGAATTCACCCCTCCACTTT. This chain uses TRBV7-3 with TRBJ1-6, with 8 bases lining up with TRBD1. Germline V gene data show CDR1 as SGHTA and CDR2 as FQGTGA. With 4 bases clipped from V and 7 bases from J, the junction kept 9 bases outside the gene matches. The CDR3 is made up of 16 amino acids.

This clonotype was found a few times. The chain uses TRBV20-1 and TRBJ2-5; 11 positions agree with TRBD1. Germline CDR1 is DFQATT and CDR2 is SNEGSKA (reference sequence). This CDR3 comprises 17 residues. After removal of 6 bases from V and 1 base from J, the junction contained 13 bases not matched to a gene. The CDR3 bases are TGCAGTGCCCCGCGGTTCGGACAGGGGGCGGCCCAAGAGACCCAGTACTTC. As protein: CSAPRFGQGAAQETQYF.